The 10 T cell receptor beta chains given below trace back to one sample, sequenced in a study of siplizumab effects on memory and regulatory T cells. TCRdb's table, derived via immunoSEQ multiplex PCR, lists solely in-frame clones and lacks some. The sample holds about 57,000 clones, approximately 87% seen once. The sample consisted of memory CD4+ T cells sorted from blood. The receptors derive from a human donor in good health.

The rearrangement joins TRBV11-2 to TRBJ1-2; tentatively, D is TRBD1 (5 bases). Germline loops: CDR1 SGHAT, CDR2 FQNNGV. The CDR3 length is 15 residues. The V and J ends lost 0 bases and 1 base respectively, with 9 bases between them. The CDR3 coding sequence is TGTGCCAGCAGCTTAGATGGGACTATTAACTATGGCTACACCTTC. Translated, it gives CASSLDGTINYGYTF.

This rearrangement joins TRBV6-5 to TRBJ2-7, with D unresolved. This CDR3 has 12 amino acids. The V gene's germline CDR1 is MNHEY and CDR2 SVGAGI. V lost 4 bases and J lost 5, with 9 bases in between. CDR3 coding DNA: TGTGCCAGCAGTTCGCCTAGTCACGAGCAGTACTTC. It translates to CASSSPSHEQYF.

The chain couples TRBV6-1 to TRBJ1-3; no reliable D call. The CDR3 extends over 18 amino acids. Deletions cut 4 bases from V and 3 bases from J, with 22 bases between. Per germline, CDR1 MNHNS and CDR2 SASEGT. For the CDR3, the DNA is TGTGCCAGCAGTGGGGAAGGGAGTCCGGGAGCAGTTGGAAACACCATATATTTT. This translates into CASSGEGSPGAVGNTIYF.

The chain combines TRBV29-1 with TRBJ2-7, with 15 bases lining up with TRBD2. After removal of 4 bases from V and 3 bases from J, the junction contained 13 bases not matched to a gene. Per the germline V gene, CDR1 is SQVTM and CDR2 is ANQGSEA. CDR3 size: 18 residues. CDR3 bases: TGCAGCGTTGTAATTCGGACTAGCGGGAGGGCCCTCGTCTACGAGCAGTACTTC. It translates to CSVVIRTSGRALVYEQYF.

The chain links TRBV5-1 to TRBJ1-1, with D unresolved. V gave up 1 base and J gave up 3 bases, with 13 bases separating them. Germline CDR1 is SGHRS and CDR2 is YFSETQ. The CDR3 length is 15 residues. CDR3 sequence (DNA): TGCGCCAGCAGCTTGACTCCAGCGCCTTACACTGAAGCTTTCTTT. Protein: CASSLTPAPYTEAFF.

This rearrangement joins TRBV10-3 to TRBJ2-7; either TRBD1 or TRBD2 may supply D (6 bases each). Per germline, CDR1 ENHRY and CDR2 SYGVKD. This CDR3 comprises 13 residues. Between the trimmed V and J ends, which lost 7 bases and 5 bases, there was a span of 15 bases. CDR3 sequence (DNA): TGTGCCATCATGGGGGGCACGGGGAACGAGCAGTACTTC. This translates into CAIMGGTGNEQYF.

The rearrangement links TRBV20-1 to TRBJ1-1, with a possible D match to TRBD1 (6 bases). The germline gives CDR1 DFQATT, CDR2 SNEGSKA (reference sequence). The CDR3 totals 11 residues. Trimming left V 5 bases short and J 6 bases short, with 10 bases between. CDR3 sequence (DNA): TGCAGTGCTTTCCGACAGGCTGAAGCTTTCTTT. This codes for CSAFRQAEAFF.

The chain joins TRBV6-1 to TRBJ1-5, with D unclear. This CDR3 is built from 14 residues. The germline CDR1 and CDR2 sequences are MNHNS and SASEGT. Trimming shortened V by 2 bases and J by 4 bases, and 9 bases separated the two germline ends. As DNA, the CDR3 is TGTGCCAGCAGTGAAAGTACACCTAATCAGCCCCAGCATTTT. Translation: CASSESTPNQPQHF.

This clone was found once. The V call is TRBV7-9, the J call TRBJ1-5; D is possibly TRBD1 (6 bases). V was pared by 1 base and J by 9 bases, with 7 bases between. Germline V gene data show CDR1 as SEHNR and CDR2 as FQNEAQ (reference sequence). The CDR3 has 12 amino acids. This CDR3 reads CASSLEGGPQHF. CDR3 sequence (DNA): TGTGCCAGCAGCTTAGAGGGGGGGCCCCAGCATTTT.

This chain uses TRBV5-4 with TRBJ2-4, with D possibly called TRBD1 or TRBD2 (7 bases each). Germline V CDR1 and CDR2: SGHNT, YYREEE (reference sequence). This CDR3 has 15 residues. The V and J ends lost 4 bases and 3 bases respectively, with 14 bases between them. CDR3: CASSSSGGDKNIQYF. CDR3 in DNA: TGTGCCAGCAGCAGTTCAGGGGGGGACAAAAACATTCAGTACTTC.